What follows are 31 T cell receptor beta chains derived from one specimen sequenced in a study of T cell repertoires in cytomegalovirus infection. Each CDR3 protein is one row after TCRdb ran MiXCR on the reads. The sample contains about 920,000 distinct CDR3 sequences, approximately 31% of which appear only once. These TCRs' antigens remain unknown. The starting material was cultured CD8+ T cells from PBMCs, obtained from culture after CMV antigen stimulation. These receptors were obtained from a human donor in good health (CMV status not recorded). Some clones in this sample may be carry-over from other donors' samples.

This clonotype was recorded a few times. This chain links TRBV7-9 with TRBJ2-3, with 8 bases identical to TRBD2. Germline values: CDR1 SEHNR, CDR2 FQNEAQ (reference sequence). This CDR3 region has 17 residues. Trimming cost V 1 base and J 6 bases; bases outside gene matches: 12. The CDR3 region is CASSLDVAGNPRDTQYF. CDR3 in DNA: TGTGCCAGCAGCTTAGACGTAGCGGGGAACCCTCGGGATACGCAGTATTTT.

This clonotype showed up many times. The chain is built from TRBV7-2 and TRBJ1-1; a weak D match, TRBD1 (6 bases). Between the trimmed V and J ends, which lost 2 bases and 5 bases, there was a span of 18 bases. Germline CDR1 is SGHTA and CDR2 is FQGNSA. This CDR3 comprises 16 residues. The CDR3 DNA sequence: TGTGCCAGCAGCTTAACCGACCACAGGGCTGGGACTGAAGCTTTCTTT. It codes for CASSLTDHRAGTEAFF.

The CDR3 bases are TGTGCCAGCAGTCCATGGGGAGGCAGGCAGTACTTC. Residues: CASSPWGGRQYF. The chain is built from TRBV28 and TRBJ2-7; TRBD2 is a possible D gene (6 bases). With 5 bases removed from V and 9 bases from J, the gap between germline ends came to 14 bases. The CDR3 contains 12 residues. CDR1 and CDR2 (germline): MDHEN, SYDVKM.

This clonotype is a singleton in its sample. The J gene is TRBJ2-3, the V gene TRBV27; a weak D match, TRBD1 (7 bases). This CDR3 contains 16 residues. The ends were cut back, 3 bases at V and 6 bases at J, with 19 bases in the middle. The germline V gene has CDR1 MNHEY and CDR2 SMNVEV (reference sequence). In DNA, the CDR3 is TGTGCCAGCAGTTTTGGTTCAGGAGGGGGCGTGGATACGCAGTATTTT. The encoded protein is CASSFGSGGGVDTQYF.

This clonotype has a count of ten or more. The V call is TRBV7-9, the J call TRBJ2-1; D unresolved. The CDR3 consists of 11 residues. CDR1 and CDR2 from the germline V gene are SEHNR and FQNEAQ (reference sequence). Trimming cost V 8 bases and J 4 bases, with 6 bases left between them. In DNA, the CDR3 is TGTGCCAGCCCCCTGTACAATGAGCAGTTCTTC. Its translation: CASPLYNEQFF.

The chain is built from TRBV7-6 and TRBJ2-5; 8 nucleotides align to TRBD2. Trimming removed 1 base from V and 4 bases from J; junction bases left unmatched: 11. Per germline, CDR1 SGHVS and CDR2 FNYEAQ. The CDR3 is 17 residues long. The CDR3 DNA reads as TGTGCCAGCAGCTTAGAGGTCGGGGGGGCGATGGCAGAGACCCAGTACTTC. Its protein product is CASSLEVGGAMAETQYF.

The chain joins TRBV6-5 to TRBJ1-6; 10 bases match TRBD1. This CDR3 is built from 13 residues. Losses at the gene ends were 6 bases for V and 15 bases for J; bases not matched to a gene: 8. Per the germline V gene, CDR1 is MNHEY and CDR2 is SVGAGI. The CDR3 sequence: CASRWTGGDFLHF. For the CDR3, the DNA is TGTGCCAGCAGATGGACAGGGGGAGATTTCCTCCACTTT.

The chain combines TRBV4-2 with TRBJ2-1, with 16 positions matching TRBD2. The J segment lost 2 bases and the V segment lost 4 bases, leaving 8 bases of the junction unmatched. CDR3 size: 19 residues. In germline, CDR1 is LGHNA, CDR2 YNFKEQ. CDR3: CASSPQAGTSGGAYNEQFF. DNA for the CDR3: TGTGCCAGCAGCCCCCAAGCTGGGACTAGCGGGGGGGCCTACAATGAGCAGTTCTTC.

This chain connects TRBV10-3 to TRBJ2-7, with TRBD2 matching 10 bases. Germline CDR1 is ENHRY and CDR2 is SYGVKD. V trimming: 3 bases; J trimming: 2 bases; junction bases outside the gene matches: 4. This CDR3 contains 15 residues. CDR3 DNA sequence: TGTGCCATCAGTGAAAGCGGGGGGGCCCCCTACGAGCAGTACTTC. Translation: CAISESGGAPYEQYF.

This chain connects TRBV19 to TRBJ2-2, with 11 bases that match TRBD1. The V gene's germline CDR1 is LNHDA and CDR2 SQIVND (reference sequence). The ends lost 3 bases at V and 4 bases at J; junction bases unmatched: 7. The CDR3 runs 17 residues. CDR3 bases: TGTGCCAGTAGTATCTGGGGACAGGGGGTTCTCACCGGGGAGCTGTTTTTT. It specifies CASSIWGQGVLTGELFF.

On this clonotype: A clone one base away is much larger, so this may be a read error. CDR3 nucleotide sequence: TGTGCCACCAGCAGCCTTGACGTAACTAGCGGGGGACTGTTGGGGACCCAGTACTTC. It yields the protein CATSSLDVTSGGLLGTQYF. The chain uses TRBV15 and TRBJ2-5, with TRBD2 matching over 11 bases. Germline assignment: CDR1 LNHNV and CDR2 YYDKDF (reference sequence). The junction had 19 bases not matched to a gene; V was cut back by 3 bases and J by 7 bases. The CDR3 has 19 amino acids.

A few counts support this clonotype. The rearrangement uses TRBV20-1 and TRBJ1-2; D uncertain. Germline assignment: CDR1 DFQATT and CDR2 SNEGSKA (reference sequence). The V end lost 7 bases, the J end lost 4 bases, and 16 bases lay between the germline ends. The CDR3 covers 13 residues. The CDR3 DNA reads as TGCAGTGGCATGATGTTGGACGGCTATGGCTACACCTTC. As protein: CSGMMLDGYGYTF.

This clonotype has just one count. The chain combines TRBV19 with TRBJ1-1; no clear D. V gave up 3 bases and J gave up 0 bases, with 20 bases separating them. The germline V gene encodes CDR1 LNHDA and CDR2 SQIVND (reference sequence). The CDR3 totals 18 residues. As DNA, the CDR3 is TGTGCCAGTAGTATCCCGATCCGGGAGGGCCGCCTGAACACTGAAGCTTTCTTT. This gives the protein CASSIPIREGRLNTEAFF.

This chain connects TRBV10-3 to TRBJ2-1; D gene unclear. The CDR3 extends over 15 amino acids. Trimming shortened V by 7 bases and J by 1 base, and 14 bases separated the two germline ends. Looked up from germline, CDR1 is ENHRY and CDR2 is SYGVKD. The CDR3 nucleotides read TGTGCCATCACTGTACAAACGCAGTCCTACAATGAGCAGTTCTTC. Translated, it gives CAITVQTQSYNEQFF.

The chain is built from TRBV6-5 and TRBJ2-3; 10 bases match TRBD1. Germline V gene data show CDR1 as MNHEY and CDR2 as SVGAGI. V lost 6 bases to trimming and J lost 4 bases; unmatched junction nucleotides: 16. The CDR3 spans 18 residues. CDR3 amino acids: CASSTKRMDRGFPDTQYF. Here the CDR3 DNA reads TGTGCCAGCAGCACCAAACGCATGGACAGGGGGTTCCCAGATACGCAGTATTTT.

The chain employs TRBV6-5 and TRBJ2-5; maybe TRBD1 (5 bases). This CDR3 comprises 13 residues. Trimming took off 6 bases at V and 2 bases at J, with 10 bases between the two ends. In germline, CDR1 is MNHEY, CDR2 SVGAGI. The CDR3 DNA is TGTGCCAGCAGCCTCAGGGAACAAGAGACCCAGTACTTC. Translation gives CASSLREQETQYF.

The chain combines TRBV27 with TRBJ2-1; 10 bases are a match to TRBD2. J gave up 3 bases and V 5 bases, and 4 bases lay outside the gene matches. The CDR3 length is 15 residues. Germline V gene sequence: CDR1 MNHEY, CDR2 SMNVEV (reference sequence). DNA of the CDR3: TGTGCCAGCAGTAGCGGGGGGGCTCTCTACAATGAGCAGTTCTTC. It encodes CASSSGGALYNEQFF.

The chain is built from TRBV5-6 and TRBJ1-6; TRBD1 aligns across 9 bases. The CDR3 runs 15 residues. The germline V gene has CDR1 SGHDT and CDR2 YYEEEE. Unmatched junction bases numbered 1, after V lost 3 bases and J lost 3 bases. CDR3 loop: CASSSTGGYNSPLHF. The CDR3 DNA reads TGTGCCAGCAGCTCGACAGGGGGCTATAATTCACCCCTCCACTTT.

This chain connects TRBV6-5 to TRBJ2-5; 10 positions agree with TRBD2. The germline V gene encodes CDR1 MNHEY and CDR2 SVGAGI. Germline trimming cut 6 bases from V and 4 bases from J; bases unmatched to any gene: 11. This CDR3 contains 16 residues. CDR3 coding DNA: TGTGCCAGCAGCCAACGTAGCGGGGGGACCACAGAGACCCAGTACTTC. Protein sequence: CASSQRSGGTTETQYF.

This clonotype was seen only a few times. CDR3 loop: CASSATVANNEQFF. The CDR3 DNA is TGTGCCAGCAGTGCCACGGTTGCCAACAATGAGCAGTTCTTC. This chain links TRBV6-5 with TRBJ2-1, with unresolved D. V lost 5 bases and J 5 bases, leaving 13 bases between the germline ends. In germline, CDR1 is MNHEY, CDR2 SVGAGI. The CDR3 is 14 residues long.

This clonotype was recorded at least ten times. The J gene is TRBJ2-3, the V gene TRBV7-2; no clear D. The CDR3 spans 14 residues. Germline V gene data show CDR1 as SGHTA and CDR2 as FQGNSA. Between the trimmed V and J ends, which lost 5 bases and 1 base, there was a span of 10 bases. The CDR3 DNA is TGTGCCAGCAGCCCCCCAGAGGGCACAGATACGCAGTATTTT. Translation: CASSPPEGTDTQYF.

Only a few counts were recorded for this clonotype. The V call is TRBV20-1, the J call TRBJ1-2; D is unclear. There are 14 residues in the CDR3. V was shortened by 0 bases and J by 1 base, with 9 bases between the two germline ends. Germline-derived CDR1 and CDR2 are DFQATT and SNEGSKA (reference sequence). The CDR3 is CSARDPGDNYGYTF. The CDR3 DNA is TGCAGTGCTAGAGATCCGGGAGATAACTATGGCTACACCTTC.

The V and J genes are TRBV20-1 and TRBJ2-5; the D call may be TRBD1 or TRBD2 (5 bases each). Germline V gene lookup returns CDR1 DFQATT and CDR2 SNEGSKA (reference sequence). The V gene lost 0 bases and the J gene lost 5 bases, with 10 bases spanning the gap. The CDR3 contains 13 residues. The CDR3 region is CSARDWDGETQYF. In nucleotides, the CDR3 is TGCAGTGCTAGAGATTGGGACGGGGAGACCCAGTACTTC.

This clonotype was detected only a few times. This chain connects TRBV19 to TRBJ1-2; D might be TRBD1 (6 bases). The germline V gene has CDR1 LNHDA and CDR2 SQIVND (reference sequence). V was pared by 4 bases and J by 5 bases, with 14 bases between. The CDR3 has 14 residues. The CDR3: CASSTRDTRYGYTF. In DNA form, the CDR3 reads TGTGCCAGTAGTACCCGGGACACAAGATATGGCTACACCTTC.

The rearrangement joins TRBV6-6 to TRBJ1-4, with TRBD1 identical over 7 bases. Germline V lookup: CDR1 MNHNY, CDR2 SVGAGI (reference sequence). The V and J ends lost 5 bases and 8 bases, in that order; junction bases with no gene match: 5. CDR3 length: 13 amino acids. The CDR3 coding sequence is TGTGCCAGCAGTGGCGCAGGGGGAGAAAAACTGTTTTTT. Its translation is CASSGAGGEKLFF.

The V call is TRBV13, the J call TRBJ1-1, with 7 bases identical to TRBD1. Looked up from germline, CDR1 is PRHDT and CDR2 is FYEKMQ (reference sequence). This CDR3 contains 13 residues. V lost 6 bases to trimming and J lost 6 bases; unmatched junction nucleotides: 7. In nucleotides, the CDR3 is TGTGCCAGCAGTTCCAGGGGGAGGGCTGAAGCTTTCTTT. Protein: CASSSRGRAEAFF.

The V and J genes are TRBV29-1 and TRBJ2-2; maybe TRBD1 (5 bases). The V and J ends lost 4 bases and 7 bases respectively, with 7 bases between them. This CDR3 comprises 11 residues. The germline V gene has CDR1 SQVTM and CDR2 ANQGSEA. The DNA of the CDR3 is TGCAGCGTTGCAGGGAACGGGGAGCTGTTTTTT. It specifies CSVAGNGELFF.

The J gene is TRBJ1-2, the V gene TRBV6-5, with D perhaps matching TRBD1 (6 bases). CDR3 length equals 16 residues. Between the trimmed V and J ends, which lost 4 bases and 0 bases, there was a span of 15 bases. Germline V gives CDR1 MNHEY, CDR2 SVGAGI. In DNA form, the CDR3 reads TGTGCCAGCAGTTCAACGGACAGACCCTCTAACTATGGCTACACCTTC. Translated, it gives CASSSTDRPSNYGYTF.

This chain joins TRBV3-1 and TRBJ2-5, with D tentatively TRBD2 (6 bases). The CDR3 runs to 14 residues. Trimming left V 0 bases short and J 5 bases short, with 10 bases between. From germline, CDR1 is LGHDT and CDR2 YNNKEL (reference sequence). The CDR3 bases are TGTGCCAGCAGCCAAGACGGGGGAGAGGAGACCCAGTACTTC. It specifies CASSQDGGEETQYF.

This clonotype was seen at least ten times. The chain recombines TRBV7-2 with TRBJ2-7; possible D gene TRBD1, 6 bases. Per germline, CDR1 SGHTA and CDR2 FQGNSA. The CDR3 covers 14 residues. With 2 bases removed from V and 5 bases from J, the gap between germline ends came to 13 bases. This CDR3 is CASSLSPGAHEQYF. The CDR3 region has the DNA TGTGCCAGCAGCTTAAGCCCAGGGGCCCACGAGCAGTACTTC.

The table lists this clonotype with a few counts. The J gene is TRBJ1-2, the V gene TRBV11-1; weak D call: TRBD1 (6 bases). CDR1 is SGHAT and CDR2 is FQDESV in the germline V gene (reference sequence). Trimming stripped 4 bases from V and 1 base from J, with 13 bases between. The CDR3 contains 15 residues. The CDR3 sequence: CASSSARTVNYGYTF. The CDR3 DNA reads TGTGCCAGCAGCTCCGCTCGGACAGTTAACTATGGCTACACCTTC.